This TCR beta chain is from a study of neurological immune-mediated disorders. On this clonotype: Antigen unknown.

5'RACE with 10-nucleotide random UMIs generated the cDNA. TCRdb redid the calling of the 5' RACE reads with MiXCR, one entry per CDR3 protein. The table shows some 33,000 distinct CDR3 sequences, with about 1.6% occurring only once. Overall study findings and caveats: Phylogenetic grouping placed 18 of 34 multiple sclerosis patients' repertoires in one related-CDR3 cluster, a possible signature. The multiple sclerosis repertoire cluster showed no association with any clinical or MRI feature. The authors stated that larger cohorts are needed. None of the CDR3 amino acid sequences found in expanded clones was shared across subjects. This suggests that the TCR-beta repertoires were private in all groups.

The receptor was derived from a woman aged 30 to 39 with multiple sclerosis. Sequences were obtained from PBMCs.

This CDR3 reads CASSQALGAGAFF. The CDR3 coding sequence is TGTGCCAGCAGCCAAGCCTTAGGGGCCGGTGCTTTCTTT. V and J are TRBV14 and TRBJ1-1; D might be TRBD1 (5 bases). Germline V gives CDR1 SGHDN, CDR2 FVKESK. This CDR3 is built from 13 residues. Trimming removed 1 base at V and 11 bases at J, with 14 bases between.